Below, 9 T cell receptor beta chains from the same sample are listed, as sequenced in a study of glioma-infiltrating T cells after dendritic cell vaccination. As for time point: after dendritic cell vaccination, including at tumor progression/relapse. The protocol was immunoSEQ multiplex PCR, while the TCRdb copy is restricted to in-frame clones and leaves out a portion. This sample has 50,000 to 60,000 clones, with about four fifths found just once. The sample was blood, taken after dendritic cell vaccination. All receptors derive from a human donor with glioblastoma.

J is TRBJ1-1 and V is TRBV30; 10 positions agree with TRBD1. The germline V gene has CDR1 GTSNPN and CDR2 SVGIG (reference sequence). The CDR3 runs to 17 residues. J gave up 2 bases and V 5 bases, and 14 bases lay outside the gene matches. CDR3 in DNA: TGTGCCTGGCCAGCAGTGGGACAGGGGAACGGCAACACTGAAGCTTTCTTT. Protein sequence: CAWPAVGQGNGNTEAFF.

The chain uses TRBV6-6 and TRBJ1-1; D is possibly TRBD1 (6 bases). The germline CDR1 and CDR2 sequences are MNHNY and SVGAGI (reference sequence). The CDR3 runs 16 residues. Trimming shortened V by 6 bases and J by 5 bases, and 22 bases separated the two germline ends. CDR3 coding DNA: TGTGCCAGCAGCGACCTGCTCCGGGACAAGGGGACTGAAGCTTTCTTT. This sequence encodes CASSDLLRDKGTEAFF.

In its sample, this clone was seen once. This rearrangement joins TRBV4-1 to TRBJ1-4; D uncertain. The germline V gene has CDR1 MGHRA and CDR2 YSYEKL. This CDR3 is built from 15 residues. The V end lost 4 bases, the J end lost 8 bases, and 17 bases lay between the germline ends. CDR3 sequence reads: CASSRPTRGLEKLFF. DNA of the CDR3: TGCGCCAGCAGCCGCCCAACCCGGGGTCTGGAAAAACTGTTTTTT.

This rearrangement joins TRBV2 to TRBJ2-3; TRBD2 agrees at 8 bases. Looked up from germline, CDR1 is SNHLY and CDR2 is FYNNEI. This CDR3 comprises 16 residues. J gave up 1 base and V 6 bases, and 9 bases lay outside the gene matches. The CDR3 reads CASSALAGGRTDTQYF. The CDR3, as DNA: TGTGCCAGCAGCGCACTGGCGGGGGGACGCACAGATACGCAGTATTTT.

This clone was recorded only once. This chain joins TRBV7-2 and TRBJ1-5; 10 positions match TRBD1. The CDR3 has 15 amino acids. Germline CDR1 reads SGHTA; CDR2 reads FQGNSA. The ends lost 5 bases at V and 5 bases at J; junction bases unmatched: 6. Written as DNA, the CDR3 is TGTGCCAGCAGCCCGGCCGGGACAGGGGATCAGCCCCAGCATTTT. It encodes CASSPAGTGDQPQHF.

The chain links TRBV9 to TRBJ2-1; D is uncertain. Trimming removed 4 bases at V and 2 bases at J, with 19 bases between. The germline V gene encodes CDR1 SGDLS and CDR2 YYNGEE. The CDR3 has 17 amino acids. The CDR3 loop reads CASSFSNGRTPYNEQFF. The CDR3, as DNA: TGTGCCAGCAGCTTCTCAAATGGGCGAACGCCCTACAATGAGCAGTTCTTC.

The chain is built from TRBV19 and TRBJ1-2; 9 bases agree with TRBD1. V shed 6 bases and J 5 bases; nucleotides not matched to a gene: 13. CDR1 is LNHDA and CDR2 is SQIVND in the germline V gene (reference sequence). CDR3 length equals 16 residues. CDR3: CASSPTGTGFFYGYTF. The CDR3 DNA reads as TGTGCCAGTAGCCCGACCGGGACAGGGTTTTTTTATGGCTACACCTTC.

The chain recombines TRBV4-2 with TRBJ1-2, with D possibly matching TRBD1 (6 bases). Deletions cut 2 bases from V and 6 bases from J, with 13 bases between. The CDR3 sequence is 14 residues long. The germline V gene encodes CDR1 LGHNA and CDR2 YNFKEQ. The CDR3 sequence is CASSQNQGRDGYTF. CDR3 nucleotides: TGTGCCAGCAGCCAAAATCAGGGGCGGGATGGCTACACCTTC.

The chain uses TRBV11-2 and TRBJ2-7, with a tentative D call TRBD2 (7 bases). The CDR3 extends over 17 amino acids. V lost 2 bases and J 2 bases, leaving 19 bases between the germline ends. Per the germline V gene, CDR1 is SGHAT and CDR2 is FQNNGV. CDR3 protein: CASSLFTGTTPTYEQYF. The DNA of the CDR3 is TGTGCCAGCAGCTTATTTACAGGGACTACGCCTACCTACGAGCAGTACTTC.